The 6 T cell receptor beta chains listed next were all sequenced from one sample in a study of shared clonotypes between healthy human individuals. The data were produced by immunoSEQ multiplex PCR, yet TCRdb's version contains in-frame clones alone and is incomplete. The sample holds fewer than 600,000 clones, around three quarters seen once. Sequenced sample: PBMCs. The source is a woman aged 40 to 50 in good health. Some clones in this sample may be carry-over from other donors' samples.

V and J are TRBV7-2 and TRBJ2-7; tentatively, D is TRBD2 (6 bases). CDR3 size: 14 residues. Germline values: CDR1 SGHTA, CDR2 FQGNSA. V lost 4 bases, J lost 7 bases, and 17 bases lay in between. CDR3 region: CASSSTGAWGEQYF. The CDR3, as DNA: TGTGCCAGCAGCTCCACGGGAGCTTGGGGAGAGCAGTACTTC.

This clone was seen a single time. This chain uses TRBV19 with TRBJ2-7; D is perhaps TRBD1 or TRBD2 (5 bases each). Trimming removed 5 bases from V and 6 bases from J, with 14 bases in between. The CDR3 contains 13 residues. CDR1 is LNHDA, CDR2 SQIVND, per germline (reference sequence). CDR3 in amino acids: CASSPPGQTEQYF. The CDR3 bases are TGTGCCAGTAGTCCCCCGGGGCAGACCGAGCAGTACTTC.

This clone was recorded at least ten times. The chain employs TRBV6-5 and TRBJ2-7; TRBD1 agrees at 7 bases. The CDR3 runs to 12 residues. CDR1 is MNHEY and CDR2 is SVGAGI in the germline V gene. V shed 6 bases and J 4 bases; nucleotides not matched to a gene: 3. The CDR3 region has the DNA TGTGCCAGCAGGGGGACAGATTACGAGCAGTACTTC. Translating it yields CASRGTDYEQYF.

J is TRBJ2-3 and V is TRBV30, with D unclear. V was trimmed by 4 bases and J by 2 bases, leaving 10 bases between them. This CDR3 has 13 amino acids. CDR1 and CDR2 from the germline V gene are GTSNPN and SVGIG (reference sequence). CDR3 DNA: TGTGCCTGGACCACCCCATCCACAGATACGCAGTATTTT. Amino acids: CAWTTPSTDTQYF. The full variable domain, completed using reference TRBV30 and TRBJ2-3, is SQTIHQWPATLVQPVGSPLSLECTVEGTSNPNLYWYRQAAGRGLQLLFYSVGIGQISSEVPQNLSASRPQDRQFILSSKKLLLSDSGFYLCAWTTPSTDTQYFGPGTRLTVL.

V is TRBV2 and J is TRBJ2-1; 9 positions agree with TRBD2. The CDR3 is made up of 15 amino acids. V trimming: 2 bases; J trimming: 5 bases; junction bases outside the gene matches: 4. Germline CDR1 is SNHLY and CDR2 is FYNNEI. The CDR3 region has the DNA TGTGCCAGCAGTGAACGCGGGAGGGCCAACAATGAGCAGTTCTTC. Translated, it gives CASSERGRANNEQFF.

The chain couples TRBV6-1 to TRBJ2-7; the match to TRBD1 covers 7 bases. Germline CDR1 reads MNHNS; CDR2 reads SASEGT. This CDR3 is 15 amino acids long. The ends lost 6 bases at V and 0 bases at J; junction bases unmatched: 8. CDR3 DNA: TGTGCCAGCAGCGCCTATAACAGGGGCTCCTACGAGCAGTACTTC. Residues: CASSAYNRGSYEQYF.